Listed here are 8 T cell receptor beta chains from one sample, sequenced in a study of metastatic and nonmetastatic thyroid tumors. TCRdb called clones again from the PCR reads with MiXCR. There are about 56,000 clones in the sample; 25% to 30% occur only once, and more than 15% lies in the top ten. Ahead of thyroid surgery, no patient had received treatment of any kind. The sequencing sample was made of blood. These receptor sequences come from a female donor with papillary thyroid cancer or a benign thyroid nodule (not recorded which). Some clones in this sample may be carry-over from other donors' samples.

By sample share, this clone is medium-sized. The rearrangement uses TRBV27 and TRBJ1-6; tentatively, D is TRBD1 (6 bases). Per germline, CDR1 MNHEY and CDR2 SMNVEV (reference sequence). V lost 5 bases and J lost 10, with 12 bases in between. CDR3 length equals 13 residues. CDR3 in amino acids: CASSTQGYSPLHF. In nucleotides, the CDR3 is TGTGCCAGCAGTACCCAGGGGTACTCACCCCTCCACTTT.

On this clone: One end of the junction varies from germline; a read error may be responsible. The rearrangement joins TRBV4-3 to TRBJ1-6; TRBD1 matches 9 bases. The CDR3 has 17 amino acids. Looked up from germline, CDR1 is LGHNA and CDR2 is YSLEER. This CDR3 reads CARSPSFGTGFTSPLHF. CDR3 DNA: TGCGCCAGAAGCCCATCCTTTGGGACAGGGTTTACTTCACCCCTCCACTTT.

The chain joins TRBV6-5 to TRBJ2-7; TRBD2 matches 8 bases. The CDR3 consists of 15 residues. From germline, CDR1 is MNHEY and CDR2 SVGAGI. V shed 0 bases and J 12 bases; nucleotides not matched to a gene: 13. The CDR3 here is CASSYSSAGARTPYF. DNA for the CDR3: TGTGCCAGCAGTTACTCATCAGCGGGGGCTCGCACGCCGTACTTC.

Many counts were recorded for this clone. V usage is TRBV30 and J usage is TRBJ2-2, with D maybe TRBD2 (5 bases). Trimming stripped 3 bases from V and 6 bases from J, with 11 bases between. Germline CDR1 reads GTSNPN; CDR2 reads SVGIG (reference sequence). The CDR3 runs 13 residues. This CDR3 is CAWRRGWAGELFF. The DNA for the CDR3 is TGTGCCTGGAGGAGAGGGTGGGCCGGGGAGCTGTTTTTT.

The chain has TRBV28 and TRBJ2-5; 7 nucleotides align to TRBD1. The CDR3 has 13 amino acids. Germline lookup yields CDR1 MDHEN and CDR2 SYDVKM. Unmatched junction bases numbered 3, after V lost 5 bases and J lost 3 bases. CDR3 loop: CASSGTVKETQYF. CDR3 DNA sequence: TGTGCCAGCAGTGGGACAGTTAAAGAGACCCAGTACTTC.

Worth noting for this clone: This could be a read error, since a much larger clone is one nucleotide away. The conserved phenylalanine or tryptophan normally closing the CDR3 is absent here, so this likely arose from a read error. V is TRBV28 and J is TRBJ2-1; D is unclear. The CDR3 covers 14 residues. Trimming shortened V by 2 bases and J by 7 bases, and 12 bases separated the two germline ends. Germline-derived CDR1 and CDR2 are MDHEN and SYDVKM. CDR3 residues: CASSLELGSNEQFL. DNA for the CDR3: TGTGCCAGCAGTTTAGAACTCGGGTCGAATGAGCAGTTCCTC.

In its sample, this clone was seen a few times. V gene TRBV2 combines with J gene TRBJ2-1; 7 bases agree with TRBD2. The CDR3 runs to 13 residues. V lost 8 bases to trimming and J lost 9 bases; unmatched junction nucleotides: 10. Germline V gives CDR1 SNHLY, CDR2 FYNNEI. CDR3 sequence reads: CASDKAGVGEQFF. Written as DNA, the CDR3 is TGTGCCAGCGATAAGGCGGGGGTCGGTGAGCAGTTCTTC.

This sequence joins TRBV15 and TRBJ2-3; maybe TRBD1 (5 bases). There are 15 residues in the CDR3. With 7 bases removed from V and 3 bases from J, the gap between germline ends came to 17 bases. Germline assignment: CDR1 LNHNV and CDR2 YYDKDF (reference sequence). The CDR3 reads CATKRRTSETDTQYF. In DNA, the CDR3 is TGTGCCACCAAGCGAAGGACAAGTGAGACAGATACGCAGTATTTT.